The 28 T cell receptor beta chains below come from one sample, sequenced in a study of early stage breast cancer tumors. Using immunoSEQ multiplex PCR, the repertoire was profiled, and TCRdb retains in-frame clones only, with some absent. Among fewer than 80,000 clones listed, 65% to 85% were seen once. The sequenced sample was blood. The receptors stem from a person aged 35-55 years with breast cancer.

The chain carries TRBV2 and TRBJ1-4, with a tentative D call TRBD1 (6 bases). The CDR3 extends over 13 amino acids. Trimming removed 3 bases at V and 8 bases at J, with 10 bases between. The germline V gene encodes CDR1 SNHLY and CDR2 FYNNEI. The CDR3 sequence: CASSDRGGEKLFF. The CDR3 bases are TGTGCCAGCAGTGACAGGGGCGGCGAAAAACTGTTTTTT.

This chain links TRBV14 with TRBJ2-7; no clear D. Germline CDR1 and CDR2: SGHDN and FVKESK. Between the trimmed V and J ends, which lost 5 bases and 2 bases, there was a span of 7 bases. The CDR3 totals 12 residues. The CDR3 loop is CASSIGPYEQYF. CDR3 sequence (DNA): TGTGCCAGCAGCATTGGACCCTACGAGCAGTACTTC.

This chain connects TRBV10-3 to TRBJ1-2; D remains ambiguous. Germline V gene sequence: CDR1 ENHRY, CDR2 SYGVKD. This CDR3 contains 14 residues. V was clipped by 3 bases and J by 5 bases, with 13 bases between them. In nucleotides, the CDR3 is TGTGCCATCAGTGATGAGGGTAATAGGTATGGCTACACCTTC. Its protein is CAISDEGNRYGYTF.

The V gene is TRBV5-5, the J gene TRBJ2-7; D ambiguous. Germline V gene data show CDR1 as SGHKS and CDR2 as YYEKEE (reference sequence). There are 13 residues in the CDR3. V was clipped by 0 bases and J by 3 bases, with 7 bases between them. The CDR3 spells CASSLGQVYEQYF. DNA of the CDR3: TGTGCCAGCAGCTTGGGGCAGGTCTACGAGCAGTACTTC.

This chain links TRBV28 with TRBJ2-7; 12 bases agree with TRBD2. This CDR3 is 15 amino acids long. With V trimmed by 5 bases and J by 2 bases, 4 bases remained unmatched. CDR1 MDHEN and CDR2 SYDVKM come from the germline V gene. CDR3 DNA: TGTGCCAGCAGTCCAAGGACTAGCGGGACCTACGAGCAGTACTTC. Protein sequence: CASSPRTSGTYEQYF. The complete variable domain, with remaining parts taken from reference TRBV28 and TRBJ2-7, reads DVKVTQSSRYLVKRTGEKVFLECVQDMDHENMFWYRQDPGLGLRLIYFSYDVKMKEKGDIPEGYSVSREKKERFSLILESASTNQTSMYLCASSPRTSGTYEQYFGPGTRLTVT.

In this sample, this clone turned up once. This chain uses TRBV2 with TRBJ1-1; 7 bases are a match to TRBD1. The V gene end was trimmed by 9 bases and the J gene end by 0 bases; junction bases not matched to a gene: 1. CDR1 and CDR2 from the germline V gene are SNHLY and FYNNEI. The CDR3 contains 12 residues. The CDR3: CASGTVNTEAFF. The CDR3 DNA follows: TGTGCCAGTGGGACAGTGAACACTGAAGCTTTCTTT.

This rearrangement joins TRBV5-1 to TRBJ1-1; tentatively, D is TRBD1 (6 bases). Trimming cost V 4 bases and J 1 base, with 11 bases left between them. Looked up from germline, CDR1 is SGHRS and CDR2 is YFSETQ. This CDR3 is built from 14 residues. Written as DNA, the CDR3 is TGCGCCAGCAGCGGGGCGACAGGGAACACTGAAGCTTTCTTT. It translates to CASSGATGNTEAFF.

V is TRBV18 and J is TRBJ2-7, with D possibly being TRBD2 (6 bases). The length of the CDR3 is 13 residues. V was trimmed by 6 bases and J by 5 bases, leaving 14 bases between them. Germline-derived CDR1 and CDR2 are KGHSH and LQKENI. CDR3 in amino acids: CASSLGRGNEQYF. DNA for the CDR3: TGTGCCAGCTCCCTGGGGCGGGGAAACGAGCAGTACTTC.

This clone was observed a single time. The chain has TRBV10-3 and TRBJ2-6, with TRBD2 as a possible D gene (5 bases). This CDR3 is 16 amino acids long. Germline V lookup: CDR1 ENHRY, CDR2 SYGVKD. V was cut by 4 bases and J by 0 bases, with 10 bases left in between. CDR3 region: CAISGGSNSGANVLTF. As DNA, the CDR3 is TGTGCCATCAGTGGAGGGTCCAACTCTGGGGCCAACGTCCTGACTTTC.

CDR3 sequence: CASSSGIFGTEAFF. DNA for the CDR3: TGTGCCAGCAGTTCGGGGATTTTCGGCACTGAAGCTTTCTTT. V is TRBV16 and J is TRBJ1-1, with D unclear. This CDR3 is built from 14 residues. The germline V gene has CDR1 KGHSY and CDR2 FQNENV. V lost 6 bases and J lost 4, with 15 bases in between.

The chain is built from TRBV19 and TRBJ2-7; 8 bases line up with TRBD1. The germline CDR1 and CDR2 sequences are LNHDA and SQIVND (reference sequence). The V and J ends lost 10 bases and 5 bases, in that order; junction bases with no gene match: 7. The CDR3 is 12 residues long. The CDR3 region has the DNA TGTGCCACCCACGGACAGGGTGACGAGCAGTACTTC. The encoded protein is CATHGQGDEQYF.

The chain links TRBV6-6 to TRBJ1-1; D is unclear. The CDR3 has 12 amino acids. The V end lost 7 bases, the J end lost 3 bases, and 9 bases lay between the germline ends. The V gene's germline CDR1 is MNHNY and CDR2 SVGAGI (reference sequence). In DNA, the CDR3 is TGTGCCAGCAAGGGTGAGGACACTGAAGCTTTCTTT. Translation: CASKGEDTEAFF.

The chain joins TRBV4-2 to TRBJ2-4, with D possibly matching TRBD2 (6 bases). Germline values: CDR1 LGHNA, CDR2 YNFKEQ. Trimming shortened V by 0 bases and J by 0 bases, and 9 bases separated the two germline ends. The CDR3 sequence is 16 residues long. The CDR3 region is CASSQDSGVAKNIQYF. CDR3 bases: TGTGCCAGCAGCCAAGATTCGGGGGTAGCCAAAAACATTCAGTACTTC.

V and J are TRBV25-1 and TRBJ1-1; the D is unclear. The CDR3 spans 14 residues. With 1 base removed from V and 1 base from J, the gap between germline ends came to 7 bases. Germline CDR1 is MGHDK and CDR2 is SYGVNS. The CDR3 DNA sequence: TGTGCCAGCAGTGAATTGAAGGGGAACACTGAAGCTTTCTTT. It specifies CASSELKGNTEAFF.

V and J are TRBV6-5 and TRBJ2-1; a possible D gene is TRBD1 (6 bases). CDR1 MNHEY and CDR2 SVGAGI come from the germline V gene. Trimming left V 0 bases short and J 2 bases short, with 8 bases between. This CDR3 has 15 amino acids. CDR3 loop: CASSYSPGAYNEQFF. CDR3 DNA: TGTGCCAGCAGTTACTCGCCAGGGGCCTACAATGAGCAGTTCTTC.

CDR3 in amino acids: CASSMGLGNEQFF. CDR3 in DNA: TGTGCCAGCAGCATGGGACTAGGGAACGAGCAGTTCTTC. The chain has TRBV7-9 and TRBJ2-1, with TRBD2 matching over 8 bases. The germline gives CDR1 SEHNR, CDR2 FQNEAQ (reference sequence). V trimming: 5 bases; J trimming: 10 bases; junction bases outside the gene matches: 7. The CDR3 extends over 13 amino acids.

This clone appeared a single time. The J gene is TRBJ2-3, the V gene TRBV11-2, with 8 bases matching TRBD2. The CDR3 consists of 16 residues. V dropped 3 bases and J dropped 5; count of bases not matched to a gene: 10. Germline CDR1 and CDR2: SGHAT and FQNNGV. This CDR3 reads CASSFDPAGVQDTQYF. The CDR3 nucleotides are TGTGCCAGCAGCTTTGATCCAGCGGGAGTTCAAGATACGCAGTATTTT. The whole variable domain, remainder taken from reference TRBV11-2 and TRBJ2-3, is EAGVAQSPRYKIIEKRQSVAFWCNPISGHATLYWYQQILGQGPKLLIQFQNNGVVDDSQLPKDRFSAERLKGVDSTLKIQPAKLEDSAVYLCASSFDPAGVQDTQYFGPGTRLTVL.

The V and J genes are TRBV5-6 and TRBJ2-2, with 8 positions matching TRBD1. This CDR3 has 14 residues. Germline CDR1 and CDR2: SGHDT and YYEEEE. The V gene end was trimmed by 8 bases and the J gene end by 4 bases; junction bases not matched to a gene: 7. The CDR3, as DNA: TGTGCCAGTCACAGGGGGTTTGGCACCGGGGAGCTGTTTTTT. Translation: CASHRGFGTGELFF.

The chain recombines TRBV5-5 with TRBJ1-2; 7 positions match TRBD1. CDR1 is SGHKS, CDR2 YYEKEE, per germline (reference sequence). This CDR3 is 17 amino acids long. The ends lost 0 bases at V and 4 bases at J; junction bases unmatched: 12. This CDR3 is CASSLAVTGWDSYGYTF. In DNA form, the CDR3 reads TGTGCCAGCAGCTTGGCCGTGACAGGGTGGGATAGCTATGGCTACACCTTC.

J is TRBJ2-7 and V is TRBV2; D gene unclear. V lost 4 bases and J lost 4, with 11 bases in between. Germline V gene lookup returns CDR1 SNHLY and CDR2 FYNNEI. There are 13 residues in the CDR3. DNA for the CDR3: TGTGCCAGCAGTGTATCCGGTTTTTACGAGCAGTACTTC. As protein: CASSVSGFYEQYF.

This clone has just a few counts. The chain recombines TRBV12-5 with TRBJ2-7; D is possibly TRBD1 (6 bases). CDR3 length: 17 amino acids. Per germline, CDR1 LGHNT and CDR2 FRNRAP. Trimming took 6 bases from V and 0 from J, leaving 21 bases between them. CDR3 sequence reads: CASGSSQGGTSSYEQYF. The CDR3 DNA reads as TGTGCTAGTGGCTCCTCCCAAGGGGGAACCAGCTCCTACGAGCAGTACTTC.

The chain joins TRBV4-1 to TRBJ2-7; no reliable D call. Germline loops: CDR1 MGHRA, CDR2 YSYEKL. With 0 bases removed from V and 3 bases from J, the gap between germline ends came to 15 bases. CDR3 size: 16 residues. CDR3 protein: CASSQDLAEKVYEQYF. The CDR3 DNA reads as TGCGCCAGCAGCCAAGATTTGGCGGAGAAGGTCTACGAGCAGTACTTC.

V usage is TRBV4-2 and J usage is TRBJ2-1; tentative D call: TRBD2 (7 bases). The V end lost 0 bases, the J end lost 0 bases, and 24 bases lay between the germline ends. Per the germline V gene, CDR1 is LGHNA and CDR2 is YNFKEQ. This CDR3 is built from 21 residues. The CDR3 reads CASSQEWGRRGGESSYNEQFF. DNA of the CDR3: TGTGCCAGCAGCCAAGAGTGGGGAAGGCGAGGGGGGGAGAGCTCCTACAATGAGCAGTTCTTC.

V usage is TRBV19 and J usage is TRBJ2-4, with 11 nucleotides matching TRBD2. Germline V gene lookup returns CDR1 LNHDA and CDR2 SQIVND (reference sequence). The CDR3 loop spans 16 amino acids. The V segment lost 6 bases and the J segment 2 bases; nucleotides outside the gene matches: 6. The CDR3 region has the DNA TGTGCCAGTAGGAAATTAGCGGGAGGGACCAAAAACATTCAGTACTTC. It is translated as CASRKLAGGTKNIQYF.

The table lists this clone with a few counts. This chain connects TRBV6-1 to TRBJ2-3; the D gene is possibly TRBD1 (6 bases). The CDR3 runs 13 residues. Trimming shortened V by 6 bases and J by 4 bases, and 11 bases separated the two germline ends. Per germline, CDR1 MNHNS and CDR2 SASEGT. CDR3 in DNA: TGTGCCAGCAGCACAGGGTCCCCAGATACGCAGTATTTT. Residues: CASSTGSPDTQYF.

The chain carries TRBV9 and TRBJ1-2, with D possibly matching TRBD1 (5 bases). Trimming shortened V by 4 bases and J by 6 bases, and 16 bases separated the two germline ends. From germline, CDR1 is SGDLS and CDR2 YYNGEE. CDR3 length: 14 amino acids. The CDR3 sequence: CASSPQGLGDGYTF. The CDR3 DNA is TGTGCCAGCAGCCCTCAGGGTCTCGGGGATGGCTACACCTTC.

CDR3 DNA sequence: TGCGCCAGCAGCCAAGAACCGTACAGCAGGAGCAATCAGCCCCAGCATTTT. Translating gives CASSQEPYSRSNQPQHF. The rearrangement joins TRBV4-1 to TRBJ1-5; no clear D gene. V dropped 0 bases and J dropped 1 base, with 13 bases sitting between them. In germline, CDR1 is MGHRA, CDR2 YSYEKL. The CDR3 contains 17 residues.

The rearrangement uses TRBV5-6 and TRBJ2-1, with 7 nucleotides matching TRBD2. Germline lookup yields CDR1 SGHDT and CDR2 YYEEEE. V shed 4 bases and J 6 bases; nucleotides not matched to a gene: 7. The CDR3 is made up of 14 amino acids. The CDR3 nucleotides are TGTGCCAGCAGCCGACTAGCTTCCGGCAATGAGCAGTTCTTC. This sequence encodes CASSRLASGNEQFF.